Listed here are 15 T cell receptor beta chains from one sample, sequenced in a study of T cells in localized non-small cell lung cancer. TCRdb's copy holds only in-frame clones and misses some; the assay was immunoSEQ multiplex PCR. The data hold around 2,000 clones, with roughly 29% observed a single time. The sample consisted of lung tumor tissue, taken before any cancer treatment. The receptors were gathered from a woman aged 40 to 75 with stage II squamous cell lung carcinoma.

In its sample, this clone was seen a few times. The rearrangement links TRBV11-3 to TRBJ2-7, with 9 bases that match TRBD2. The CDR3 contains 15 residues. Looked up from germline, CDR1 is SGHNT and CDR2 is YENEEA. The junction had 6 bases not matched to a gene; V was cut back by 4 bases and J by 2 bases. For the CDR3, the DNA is TGTGCCAGCAGCTCCCTAGCGGGATCCGCCTACGAGCAGTACTTC. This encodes CASSSLAGSAYEQYF. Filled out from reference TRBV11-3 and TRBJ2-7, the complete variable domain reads EAGVVQSPRYKIIEKKQPVAFWCNPISGHNTLYWYLQNLGQGPELLIRYENEEAVDDSQLPKDRFSAERLKGVDSTLKIQPAELGDSAVYLCASSSLAGSAYEQYFGPGTRLTVT.

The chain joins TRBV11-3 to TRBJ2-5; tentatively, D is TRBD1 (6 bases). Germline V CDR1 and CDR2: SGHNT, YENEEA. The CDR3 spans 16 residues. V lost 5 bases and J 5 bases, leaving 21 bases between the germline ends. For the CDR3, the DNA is TGTGCCAGCAGCCTCCCGCAGGGGACCCCAGGGGAGACCCAGTACTTC. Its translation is CASSLPQGTPGETQYF.

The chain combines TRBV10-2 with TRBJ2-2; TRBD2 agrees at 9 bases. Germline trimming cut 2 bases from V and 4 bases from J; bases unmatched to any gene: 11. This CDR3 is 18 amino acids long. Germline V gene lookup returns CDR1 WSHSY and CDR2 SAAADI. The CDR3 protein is CASSEAVAGVGGTGELFF. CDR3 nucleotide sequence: TGCGCCAGCAGTGAGGCCGTAGCGGGAGTCGGGGGCACCGGGGAGCTGTTTTTT.

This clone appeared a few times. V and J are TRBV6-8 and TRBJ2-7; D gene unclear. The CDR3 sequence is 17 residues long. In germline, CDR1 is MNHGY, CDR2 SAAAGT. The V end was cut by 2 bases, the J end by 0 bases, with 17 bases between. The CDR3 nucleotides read TGTGCCAGCAGTTACGGGTATAATAGGGCCGGCTCCTACGAGCAGTACTTC. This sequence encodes CASSYGYNRAGSYEQYF.

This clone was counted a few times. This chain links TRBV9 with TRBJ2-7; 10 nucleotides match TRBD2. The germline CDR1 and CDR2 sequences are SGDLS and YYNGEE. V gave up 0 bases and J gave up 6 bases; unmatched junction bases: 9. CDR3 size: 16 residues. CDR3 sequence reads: CASSVAITSGTLEQYF. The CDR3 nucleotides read TGTGCCAGCAGCGTAGCCATAACTAGCGGGACCCTCGAGCAGTACTTC.

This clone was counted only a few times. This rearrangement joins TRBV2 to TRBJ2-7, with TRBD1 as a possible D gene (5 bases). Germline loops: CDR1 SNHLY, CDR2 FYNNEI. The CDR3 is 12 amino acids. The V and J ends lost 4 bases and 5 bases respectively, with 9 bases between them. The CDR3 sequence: CASSASGNEQYF. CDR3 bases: TGTGCCAGCAGTGCCTCAGGGAACGAGCAGTACTTC. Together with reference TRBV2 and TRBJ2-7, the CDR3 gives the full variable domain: EPEVTQTPSHQVTQMGQEVILRCVPISNHLYFYWYRQILGQKVEFLVSFYNNEISEKSEIFDDQFSVERPDGSNFTLKIRSTKLEDSAMYFCASSASGNEQYFGPGTRLTVT.

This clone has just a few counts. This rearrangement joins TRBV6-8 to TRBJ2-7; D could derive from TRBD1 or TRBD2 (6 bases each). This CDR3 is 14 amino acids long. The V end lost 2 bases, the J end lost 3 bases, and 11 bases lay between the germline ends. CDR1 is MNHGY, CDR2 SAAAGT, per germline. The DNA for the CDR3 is TGTGCCAGCAGTTACCGCGGGACACTCTACGAGCAGTACTTC. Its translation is CASSYRGTLYEQYF.

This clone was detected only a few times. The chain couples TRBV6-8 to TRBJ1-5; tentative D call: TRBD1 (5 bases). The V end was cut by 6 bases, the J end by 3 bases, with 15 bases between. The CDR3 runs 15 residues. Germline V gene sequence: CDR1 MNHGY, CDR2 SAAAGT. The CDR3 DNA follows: TGTGCCAGCAGCCCGGGGACTTTTGACAATCAGCCCCAGCATTTT. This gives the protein CASSPGTFDNQPQHF.

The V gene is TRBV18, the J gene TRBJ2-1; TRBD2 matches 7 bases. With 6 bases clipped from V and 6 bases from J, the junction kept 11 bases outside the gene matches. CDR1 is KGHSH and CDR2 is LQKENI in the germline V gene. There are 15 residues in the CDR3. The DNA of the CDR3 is TGTGCCAGCTCGCCGGGTAGCGGGTATAGCAATGAGCAGTTCTTC. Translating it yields CASSPGSGYSNEQFF.

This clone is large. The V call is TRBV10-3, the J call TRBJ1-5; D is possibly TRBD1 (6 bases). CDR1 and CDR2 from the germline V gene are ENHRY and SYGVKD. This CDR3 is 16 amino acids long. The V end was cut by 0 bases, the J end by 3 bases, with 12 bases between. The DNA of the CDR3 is TGTGCCATCAGTGAGTCGATCACAGGGAACAATCAGCCCCAGCATTTT. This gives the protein CAISESITGNNQPQHF.

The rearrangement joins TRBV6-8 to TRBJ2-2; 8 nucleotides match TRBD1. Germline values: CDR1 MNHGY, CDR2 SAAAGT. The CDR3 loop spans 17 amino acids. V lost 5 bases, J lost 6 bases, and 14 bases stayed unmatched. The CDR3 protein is CASSPSPGQGLSGELFF. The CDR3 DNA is TGTGCCAGCAGTCCTTCCCCCGGACAGGGTCTCTCCGGGGAGCTGTTTTTT.

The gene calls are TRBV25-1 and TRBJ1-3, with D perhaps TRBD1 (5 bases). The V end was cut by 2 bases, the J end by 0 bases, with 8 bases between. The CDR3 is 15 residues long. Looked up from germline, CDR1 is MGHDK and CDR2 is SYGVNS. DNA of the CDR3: TGTGCCAGCAGTGAACAACAGGCCTCTGGAAACACCATATATTTT. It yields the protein CASSEQQASGNTIYF.

CDR3 sequence reads: CASSPGQALSAFF. The CDR3 bases are TGCGCCAGCAGCCCGGGACAGGCCCTGTCGGCTTTCTTT. The rearrangement joins TRBV10-2 to TRBJ1-1; 8 positions match TRBD1. After removal of 6 bases from V and 11 bases from J, the junction contained 11 bases not matched to a gene. The CDR3 length is 13 residues. Germline lookup yields CDR1 WSHSY and CDR2 SAAADI.

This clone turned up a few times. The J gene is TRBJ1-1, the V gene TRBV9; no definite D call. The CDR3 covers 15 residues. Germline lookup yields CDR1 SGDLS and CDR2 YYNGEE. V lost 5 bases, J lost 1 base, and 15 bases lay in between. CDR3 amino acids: CASRAVGVSNTEAFF. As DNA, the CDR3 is TGTGCCAGCAGAGCGGTTGGGGTATCGAACACTGAAGCTTTCTTT.

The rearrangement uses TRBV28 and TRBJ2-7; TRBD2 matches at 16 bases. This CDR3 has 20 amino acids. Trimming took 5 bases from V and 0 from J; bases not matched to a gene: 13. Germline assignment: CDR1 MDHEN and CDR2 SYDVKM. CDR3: CASSHLLGTSGRAYSYEQYF. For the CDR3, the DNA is TGTGCCAGCAGTCACCTCCTTGGGACTAGCGGGAGGGCGTACTCCTACGAGCAGTACTTC. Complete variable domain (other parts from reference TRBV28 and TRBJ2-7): DVKVTQSSRYLVKRTGEKVFLECVQDMDHENMFWYRQDPGLGLRLIYFSYDVKMKEKGDIPEGYSVSREKKERFSLILESASTNQTSMYLCASSHLLGTSGRAYSYEQYFGPGTRLTVT.